Here is one T cell receptor beta chain with its context. Its antigen is undetermined. This sample is drawn from a study of cytomegalovirus exposure and HLA in healthy donors. Study observations and caveats: A later analysis showed HLA-associated TCR beta chains outstripping equally common others in clonal expansion.

This PCR relied on a set of 60 Vbeta primers and 13 Jbeta primers. This table comes from immunoSEQ multiplex PCR, and its TCRdb copy is limited to in-frame clones, with some not included. The sample contains about 140,000 clones, around 75% of which appear only once. Material for sequencing was PBMCs. This sequence originates from a female donor in good health and CMV-seronegative.

The CDR3 DNA sequence: TGTGCCAGCAGCCAACCCAGGGGGACAGGGTCTGAGCAGTTCTTC. As protein: CASSQPRGTGSEQFF. The chain recombines TRBV14 with TRBJ2-1; 9 bases agree with TRBD1. V lost 2 bases and J lost 9; bases outside the gene matches: 8. Germline V gene data show CDR1 as SGHDN and CDR2 as FVKESK. The CDR3 runs 15 residues. Drawing the rest from reference TRBV14 and TRBJ2-1, the complete variable domain is EAGVTQFPSHSVIEKGQTVTLRCDPISGHDNLYWYRRVMGKEIKFLLHFVKESKQDESGMPNNRFLAERTGGTYSTLKVQPAELEDSGVYFCASSQPRGTGSEQFFGPGTRLTVL.